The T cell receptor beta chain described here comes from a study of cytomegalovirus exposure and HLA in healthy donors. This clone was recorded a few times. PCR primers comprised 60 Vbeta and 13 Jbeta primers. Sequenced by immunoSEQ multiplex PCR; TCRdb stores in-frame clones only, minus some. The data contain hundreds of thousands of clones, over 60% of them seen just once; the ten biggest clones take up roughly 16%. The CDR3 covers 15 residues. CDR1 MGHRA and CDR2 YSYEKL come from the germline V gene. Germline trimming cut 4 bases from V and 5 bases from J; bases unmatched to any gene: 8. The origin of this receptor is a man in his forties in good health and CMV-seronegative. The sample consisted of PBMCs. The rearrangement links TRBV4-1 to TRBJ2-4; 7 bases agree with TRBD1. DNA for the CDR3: TGCGCCAGCAGCCCCCCGCCGGGACAGCAAAACATTCAGTACTTC. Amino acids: CASSPPPGQQNIQYF.